This TCR beta chain was sequenced during a study of blood T cell repertoires in COVID-19 (TCRdb year 2020). Concerning the study at large: The collaborator samples originated in the United States, Italy and Spain and spanned the acute and convalescent phases of COVID-19. Deeply sampled blood TCRbeta repertoires from subjects exposed to, actively infected with, or recovered from COVID-19 were included in the dataset. The samples were drawn from the first 160 participants of the ongoing ImmuneRACE study and from 1,254 subjects provided by 6 global collaborators. Where available, HLA class I and class II types were taken from metadata supplied by the sample provider and were not determined by assay-based typing. The material from the prospective study consisted of cDNA or gDNA derived from T cells, B-cell-depleted T cells, or PBMCs. The repertoires were made available in a free public database intended to serve as a resource for research on the immune response to SARS-CoV-2. Sample metadata almost always included a de-identified subject ID, COVID-19 status, age in years and sex. Results and caveats for the whole study, not just this receptor: Clinical and demographic metadata were provided uncurated, with the amount varying by source and participant.

TCRbeta CDR3 regions were amplified from genomic DNA using the immunoSEQ Assay, a bias-controlled multiplex PCR. Concerning the study's data processing: Within the assay, amplification of reference gene primers was used to estimate how many nucleated cells each sample contained. Sequence reads were collapsed and filtered to measure the absolute abundance of every unique TCRbeta CDR3 rearrangement. Productive Simpson clonality was computed per sample as the square root of Simpson's diversity index over productive rearrangements. TCRdb mirrors the immuneACCESS table, restricted to in-frame sequences. Some clones are absent from its copies; in checked studies, under half trace to an unresolved V gene, and the reason for the others is unknown. V and J calls and clone size are given by that table; D and trimming were obtained from the DNA. Recorded for this sample are roughly 200,000 clones; about 82% of them occurred a single time. 4.5% to 6.5% of the sample is taken by the ten largest.

Points on this clone: There is no known antigen for this receptor. Base-call qualities are not available, and no considerably larger clone is one nucleotide away.

Participants in the prospective study were enrolled through a virtual design, were aged about 18 to 100 years, and lived in approximately 25 United States geographic areas. Cohort assignment in the prospective study relied on participant-reported clinical history from a screening survey and a study questionnaire. In the prospective study, whole blood, serum and a nasopharyngeal or oropharyngeal swab were collected from each participant by mobile phlebotomists. Prospective study participants could optionally give additional blood draws and questionnaires over a roughly 2-month period. Before DNA extraction, blood samples from the prospective study were shipped at room temperature or frozen. Sequenced input: PBMCs or T cells enriched from blood (not recorded which). The clonotype originates from a man in his forties with acute COVID-19.

The nucleotides read TGTGCCAGCAGCTCTCTAGCGGGAGTTACAGATACGCAGTATTTT. It translates to CASSSLAGVTDTQYF. The receptor chain draws on TRBV7-6 and TRBJ2-3; 10 bases in the middle match TRBD2. Trimming takes 4 bases off V and 3 bases off J; junction bases not matched to a gene: 4. From the cysteine through the phenylalanine, the CDR3 covers 15 amino acids. Of all the DNA, just the CDR3 is kept, 45 bases in frame from base 1. Per the germline V gene, SGHVS is the CDR1 and FNYEAQ is the CDR2.